The 22 T cell receptor beta chains below all came from one sample that was sequenced in a study of cytomegalovirus exposure and HLA in healthy donors. Primers included in the PCR were 60 Vbeta and 13 Jbeta primers. Assay: immunoSEQ multiplex PCR; the TCRdb copy retains only in-frame clones and omits some. The sample holds 85,000 to 100,000 clones, roughly three quarters seen once. The sample taken for sequencing was PBMCs. These TCRs come from a male donor in good health and CMV-seropositive.

The chain has TRBV30 and TRBJ2-5; D is perhaps TRBD2 (5 bases). The V end lost 0 bases, the J end lost 1 base, and 9 bases lay between the germline ends. The CDR3 extends over 14 amino acids. The germline V gene encodes CDR1 GTSNPN and CDR2 SVGIG (reference sequence). Written as DNA, the CDR3 is TGTGCCTGGAGTGTCATGCGGGTCCAAGAGACCCAGTACTTC. Translating gives CAWSVMRVQETQYF.

This chain uses TRBV6-6 with TRBJ2-7; 8 nucleotides line up with TRBD1. Germline lookup yields CDR1 MNHNY and CDR2 SVGAGI (reference sequence). The CDR3 runs to 13 residues. V shed 6 bases, J shed 4 bases, and the junction held 5 bases outside the gene matches. The CDR3 sequence: CASRKGQVYEQYF. The CDR3 nucleotides are TGTGCCAGCAGAAAGGGACAGGTTTACGAGCAGTACTTC.

V and J are TRBV28 and TRBJ2-7, with a possible D match to TRBD1 (5 bases). This CDR3 comprises 13 residues. V shed 4 bases and J shed 2 bases, with 9 bases lying between them. Germline-derived CDR1 and CDR2 are MDHEN and SYDVKM. This CDR3 reads CASSSATAYEQYF. The CDR3 DNA reads as TGTGCCAGCAGTTCAGCGACAGCCTACGAGCAGTACTTC.

The V call is TRBV29-1, the J call TRBJ2-1, with 10 bases aligning to TRBD2. The germline V gene encodes CDR1 SQVTM and CDR2 ANQGSEA. The CDR3 is 15 amino acids. The V gene end was trimmed by 1 base and the J gene end by 9 bases; junction bases not matched to a gene: 9. CDR3 nucleotides: TGCAGCGTTGAAGGGCAGCAGCGGGGGGGCATTGAGCAGTTCTTC. This sequence encodes CSVEGQQRGGIEQFF.

In its sample, this clone was seen once. The chain recombines TRBV5-6 with TRBJ1-4, with a weak D call TRBD1 (5 bases). The germline CDR1 and CDR2 sequences are SGHDT and YYEEEE. The CDR3 covers 14 residues. V lost 4 bases and J 7 bases, leaving 14 bases between the germline ends. The CDR3 nucleotides read TGTGCCAGCAGCCAGGCGGGGGAAGGTGAAAAACTGTTTTTT. This encodes CASSQAGEGEKLFF. Variable domain in full (rest from reference TRBV5-6 and TRBJ1-4): DAGVTQSPTHLIKTRGQQVTLRCSPKSGHDTVSWYQQALGQGPQFIFQYYEEEERQRGNFPDRFSGHQFPNYSSELNVNALLLGDSALYLCASSQAGEGEKLFFGSGTQLSVL.

Turning to this clone: An end of the junction differs from the germline gene, which may be a read error. This chain uses TRBV6-6 with TRBJ2-7, with a possible D match to TRBD1 (8 bases). Germline-derived CDR1 and CDR2 are MNHNY and SVGAGI (reference sequence). The length of the CDR3 is 14 residues. The chain's CDR3 is CASSFGQGGYDQYF. DNA for the CDR3: TGTGCCAGCAGCTTCGGACAGGGAGGGTACGACCAGTACTTC.

This chain links TRBV9 with TRBJ1-1, with D tentatively TRBD1 (6 bases). V lost 1 base, J lost 5 bases, and 30 bases lay in between. The CDR3 covers 20 residues. Per germline, CDR1 SGDLS and CDR2 YYNGEE. The CDR3 region has the DNA TGTGCCAGCAGCGTAAGTATCGAGAGTTCTTTGGGGGCGCGGGAGACTGAAGCTTTCTTT. Its translation: CASSVSIESSLGARETEAFF.

The gene calls are TRBV5-1 and TRBJ1-6; D is perhaps TRBD1 (6 bases). The CDR3 consists of 15 residues. The germline V gene has CDR1 SGHRS and CDR2 YFSETQ. Trimming stripped 0 bases from V and 9 bases from J, with 13 bases between. The CDR3: CASSLDRLTGSPLHF. As DNA, the CDR3 is TGCGCCAGCAGCTTGGACCGACTGACAGGTTCACCCCTCCACTTT.

The chain links TRBV7-2 to TRBJ2-3, with 9 bases that match TRBD2. V shed 4 bases, J shed 2 bases, and the junction held 1 base outside the gene matches. CDR3 length: 14 amino acids. Germline V gene lookup returns CDR1 SGHTA and CDR2 FQGNSA. CDR3 in amino acids: CASSSSGVTDTQYF. The CDR3 nucleotides read TGTGCCAGCAGCTCTAGCGGGGTCACAGATACGCAGTATTTT. The full variable domain, rest sourced from reference TRBV7-2 and TRBJ2-3, is GAGVSQSPSNKVTEKGKDVELRCDPISGHTALYWYRQSLGQGLEFLIYFQGNSAPDKSGLPSDRFSAERTGGSVSTLTIQRTQQEDSAVYLCASSSSGVTDTQYFGPGTRLTVL.

The rearrangement uses TRBV7-9 and TRBJ2-5, with 7 bases lining up with TRBD2. This CDR3 has 13 amino acids. V gave up 4 bases and J gave up 5 bases; unmatched junction bases: 4. From germline, CDR1 is SEHNR and CDR2 FQNEAQ (reference sequence). Here the CDR3 reads CASSSGLVETQYF. CDR3 nucleotide sequence: TGTGCCAGCAGCTCCGGACTAGTGGAGACCCAGTACTTC.

V is TRBV6-5 and J is TRBJ2-7; the D gene is possibly TRBD1 (5 bases). This CDR3 region has 13 residues. V was trimmed by 5 bases and J by 7 bases, leaving 15 bases between them. Germline CDR1 MNHEY, CDR2 SVGAGI. In nucleotides, the CDR3 is TGTGCCAGCAGTCGGACGGACATGGGGGAGCAGTACTTC. Translating gives CASSRTDMGEQYF.

J is TRBJ1-2 and V is TRBV5-6, with 8 positions matching TRBD1. V gave up 2 bases and J gave up 4 bases; unmatched junction bases: 7. This CDR3 is 15 amino acids long. Germline values: CDR1 SGHDT, CDR2 YYEEEE. The DNA of the CDR3 is TGTGCCAGCAGCTTCTTGACAGGGGCAGGCTATGGCTACACCTTC. Translation gives CASSFLTGAGYGYTF.

The J gene is TRBJ1-5, the V gene TRBV10-3; TRBD1 might be the D (6 bases). This CDR3 is 13 amino acids long. CDR1 is ENHRY and CDR2 is SYGVKD in the germline V gene. Trimming stripped 3 bases from V and 5 bases from J, with 8 bases between. For the CDR3, the DNA is TGTGCCATCAGTGATGAGGGGGATCAGCCCCAGCATTTT. Protein sequence: CAISDEGDQPQHF.

The chain joins TRBV11-2 to TRBJ1-5; D unclear. The CDR3 runs to 15 residues. Trimming pared 0 bases from V and 4 bases from J, leaving 10 bases between. CDR1 SGHAT and CDR2 FQNNGV come from the germline V gene. This CDR3 is CASSLDGGRNQPQHF. CDR3 bases: TGTGCCAGCAGCTTAGATGGCGGGAGAAATCAGCCCCAGCATTTT.

V usage is TRBV30 and J usage is TRBJ2-1; possibly TRBD2 for D (5 bases). Trimming cost V 2 bases and J 8 bases, with 10 bases left between them. Germline V gene lookup returns CDR1 GTSNPN and CDR2 SVGIG (reference sequence). There are 12 residues in the CDR3. This chain's CDR3 is CAWSILADEQFF. CDR3 coding DNA: TGTGCCTGGAGTATCCTAGCCGATGAGCAGTTCTTC.

This sequence joins TRBV6-1 and TRBJ1-1; TRBD1 is a possible D gene (6 bases). CDR3 length: 15 residues. V was clipped by 6 bases and J by 3 bases, with 17 bases between them. The germline CDR1 and CDR2 sequences are MNHNS and SASEGT. CDR3 in DNA: TGTGCCAGCAGGGGGGCGCTGGGATCGGACACTGAAGCTTTCTTT. This encodes CASRGALGSDTEAFF.

J is TRBJ1-1 and V is TRBV29-1; D ambiguous. The V end was cut by 0 bases, the J end by 5 bases, with 10 bases between. The length of the CDR3 is 13 residues. The germline V gene has CDR1 SQVTM and CDR2 ANQGSEA. This CDR3 is CSVEDAGRTEAFF. CDR3 nucleotides: TGCAGCGTTGAAGACGCCGGGAGGACTGAAGCTTTCTTT.

The gene calls are TRBV7-9 and TRBJ1-2, with D unclear. V was pared by 2 bases and J by 1 base, with 11 bases between. The CDR3 runs to 15 residues. From germline, CDR1 is SEHNR and CDR2 FQNEAQ (reference sequence). This chain's CDR3 is CASSLRSGVNYGYTF. CDR3 nucleotide sequence: TGTGCCAGCAGCTTACGGAGCGGCGTTAACTATGGCTACACCTTC.

This clone was detected a few times. The chain recombines TRBV5-4 with TRBJ1-6, with 7 bases identical to TRBD1. This CDR3 comprises 16 residues. The trim removed 4 bases at V and 6 bases at J, leaving 10 bases unmatched. The germline V gene encodes CDR1 SGHNT and CDR2 YYREEE (reference sequence). The CDR3 region has the DNA TGTGCCAGCAGCCCGAGCTCGACAGGGCGTAATTCACCCCTCCACTTT. This translates into CASSPSSTGRNSPLHF.

V is TRBV5-1 and J is TRBJ1-4, with TRBD1 identical over 8 bases. The ends lost 4 bases at V and 6 bases at J; junction bases unmatched: 5. Germline CDR1 is SGHRS and CDR2 is YFSETQ. The CDR3 runs to 14 residues. Here the CDR3 DNA reads TGCGCCAGCAGCCCCGCAGGGGGCGATGAAAAACTGTTTTTT. It specifies CASSPAGGDEKLFF.

The chain uses TRBV7-9 and TRBJ1-5; D uncertain. V dropped 2 bases and J dropped 7 bases, with 12 bases sitting between them. Germline V lookup: CDR1 SEHNR, CDR2 FQNEAQ (reference sequence). The CDR3 loop spans 14 amino acids. DNA of the CDR3: TGTGCCAGCAGCTTATCTGGGCAGCCACAGCCCCAGCATTTT. It specifies CASSLSGQPQPQHF.

This clone was seen more than once but under ten times. The CDR3 loop reads CASSLSVAGGGGNQPQHF. Written as DNA, the CDR3 is TGCGCCAGCAGCCTCTCAGTGGCAGGTGGGGGGGGCAATCAGCCCCAGCATTTT. V and J are TRBV4-3 and TRBJ1-5, with D tentatively TRBD1 (5 bases). Germline V lookup: CDR1 LGHNA, CDR2 YSLEER. CDR3 length equals 18 residues. V dropped 4 bases and J dropped 2 bases, with 21 bases sitting between them.